Presented here are 13 T cell receptor beta chains from one specimen sequenced in a study of technical replicates of blood from a handful of donors. Libraries were prepared by immunoSEQ multiplex PCR; TCRdb keeps only in-frame clonotypes and omits some of them. The top ten clones hold 8.5% to 9.5% of a sample with about 9,400 clones, 90% to 95% of them seen once. The sequenced sample was PBMCs. These receptor sequences come from a human donor in good health.

This clone was observed a single time. The chain joins TRBV6-1 to TRBJ2-6; D is unclear. This CDR3 contains 12 residues. The germline V and J ends were trimmed by 10 bases and 0 bases, with 4 bases remaining between them. The V gene's germline CDR1 is MNHNS and CDR2 SASEGT. CDR3 protein: CANFSGANVLTF. CDR3 bases: TGTGCCAACTTCTCTGGGGCCAACGTCCTGACTTTC.

V and J are TRBV18 and TRBJ1-1; 9 nucleotides align to TRBD1. J lost 6 bases, V lost 8 bases, and 7 bases had no gene match. Looked up from germline, CDR1 is KGHSH and CDR2 is LQKENI. This CDR3 has 13 amino acids. CDR3: CASGGQGMAEAFF. The CDR3 DNA reads as TGTGCCAGCGGGGGACAGGGAATGGCTGAAGCTTTCTTT.

The rearrangement joins TRBV5-4 to TRBJ2-1; 9 nucleotides agree with TRBD1. The CDR3 length is 18 residues. Trimming at V came to 8 bases and at J to 3 bases, leaving 18 bases not matched to a gene. Germline CDR1 and CDR2: SGHNT and YYREEE (reference sequence). The CDR3 sequence is CASTGTGTGPGRYNEQFF. In DNA form, the CDR3 reads TGTGCCAGTACCGGGACAGGGACGGGTCCGGGTCGCTACAATGAGCAGTTCTTC.

J is TRBJ1-1 and V is TRBV7-3, with D possibly TRBD1 on 5 matching bases. V was trimmed by 2 bases and J by 0 bases, leaving 13 bases between them. The CDR3 length is 16 residues. Germline V gene lookup returns CDR1 SGHTA and CDR2 FQGTGA. DNA for the CDR3: TGTGCCAGCAGCTTAGGGGTAGGGGCTTTGAACACTGAAGCTTTCTTT. It yields the protein CASSLGVGALNTEAFF.

The V call is TRBV6-1, the J call TRBJ1-1; D is perhaps TRBD1 (6 bases). Trimming shortened V by 5 bases and J by 1 base, and 14 bases separated the two germline ends. Looked up from germline, CDR1 is MNHNS and CDR2 is SASEGT. The CDR3 has 15 residues. The CDR3 sequence: CASSLLTTGNTEAFF. In DNA form, the CDR3 reads TGTGCCAGCAGTTTACTGACGACAGGGAACACTGAAGCTTTCTTT.

The V and J genes are TRBV18 and TRBJ1-2, with D perhaps TRBD1 (5 bases). The CDR3 totals 16 residues. Germline CDR1 KGHSH, CDR2 LQKENI. V lost 3 bases, J lost 0 bases, and 14 bases lay in between. CDR3 coding DNA: TGTGCCAGCTCACCCATCCAAGGACACTCTAACTATGGCTACACCTTC. Residues: CASSPIQGHSNYGYTF. The full variable domain, in which reference TRBV18 and TRBJ1-2 provide the parts outside the CDR3, is NAGVMQNPRHLVRRRGQEARLRCSPMKGHSHVYWYRQLPEEGLKFMVYLQKENIIDESGMPKERFSAEFPKEGPSILRIQQVVRGDSAAYFCASSPIQGHSNYGYTFGSGTRLTVV.

This chain uses TRBV11-1 with TRBJ2-3; TRBD2 is a possible D gene (5 bases). There are 16 residues in the CDR3. Germline lookup yields CDR1 SGHAT and CDR2 FQDESV (reference sequence). V was pared by 5 bases and J by 4 bases, with 19 bases between. CDR3 sequence: CASSLYARVGSDTQYF. DNA for the CDR3: TGTGCCAGCAGCCTCTACGCGAGGGTAGGATCAGATACGCAGTATTTT.

The chain is built from TRBV5-1 and TRBJ2-7; 13 bases match TRBD2. V dropped 3 bases and J dropped 4; count of bases not matched to a gene: 4. The CDR3 contains 15 residues. Germline CDR1 is SGHRS and CDR2 is YFSETQ. CDR3 sequence (DNA): TGCGCCAGCAGCTCTGGACTAGCGGGAGTTTACGAGCAGTACTTC. It specifies CASSSGLAGVYEQYF. Based on the CDR3 plus reference TRBV5-1 and TRBJ2-7, the full variable domain is KAGVTQTPRYLIKTRGQQVTLSCSPISGHRSVSWYQQTPGQGLQFLFEYFSETQRNKGNFPGRFSGRQFSNSRSEMNVSTLELGDSALYLCASSSGLAGVYEQYFGPGTRLTVT.

The chain recombines TRBV6-1 with TRBJ2-7, with 7 bases aligning to TRBD2. Germline lookup yields CDR1 MNHNS and CDR2 SASEGT. This CDR3 is 15 amino acids long. The V segment lost 4 bases and the J segment 2 bases; nucleotides outside the gene matches: 8. CDR3 in amino acids: CASSALPREAYEQYF. CDR3 coding DNA: TGTGCCAGCAGTGCTTTACCCCGGGAGGCCTACGAGCAGTACTTC.

The chain carries TRBV27 and TRBJ2-1, with 10 positions matching TRBD2. Trimming removed 2 bases from V and 8 bases from J; junction bases left unmatched: 9. The CDR3 is made up of 16 amino acids. In germline, CDR1 is MNHEY, CDR2 SMNVEV (reference sequence). For the CDR3, the DNA is TGTGCCAGCAGTTTAGCTAGCGGGAGTATTATGGATGAGCAGTTCTTC. It codes for CASSLASGSIMDEQFF.

The chain is built from TRBV6-1 and TRBJ2-4; 11 bases align to TRBD1. This CDR3 spans 14 amino acids. The ends lost 6 bases at V and 7 bases at J; junction bases unmatched: 5. Germline V gene data show CDR1 as MNHNS and CDR2 as SASEGT. CDR3 sequence reads: CASRPGQGVNIQYF. The CDR3 DNA reads TGTGCCAGCAGACCGGGACAGGGGGTCAACATTCAGTACTTC.

The gene calls are TRBV5-1 and TRBJ2-1, with 8 bases lining up with TRBD1. Germline V gives CDR1 SGHRS, CDR2 YFSETQ. V was clipped by 3 bases and J by 8 bases; unmatched bases: 4. This CDR3 contains 13 residues. The CDR3 protein is CASSSGQGDEQFF. In DNA form, the CDR3 reads TGCGCCAGCAGCTCCGGACAGGGCGATGAGCAGTTCTTC.

The chain recombines TRBV4-1 with TRBJ2-7; 7 bases align to TRBD2. Per the germline V gene, CDR1 is MGHRA and CDR2 is YSYEKL. V shed 1 base, J shed 3 bases, and the junction held 9 bases outside the gene matches. The CDR3 runs 16 residues. CDR3 DNA: TGCGCCAGCAGCCAAGCGGTAGTAGCGGGCGGCTACGAGCAGTACTTC. This sequence encodes CASSQAVVAGGYEQYF.